The rows below give T cell receptor beta chains drawn from one sample of a study of blood T cell repertoires in COVID-19. Data came from immunoSEQ multiplex PCR; TCRdb stores just in-frame clones and leaves some out. The table includes approximately 230,000 clones, more than 75% detected once. Material for sequencing was PBMCs or T cells enriched from blood (not recorded which). These receptor sequences come from a man aged 35-49 years who had recovered from COVID-19. Both conserved end residues are part of each CDR3. The D gene is left open where the match is weak. The size field is filled for only some rows; it gives once, few, many or a size class.

. TRBJ2-2 once TRBV11-3 TGTGCCAGCAGCCGACGGACAGACACCGGGGAGCTGTTTTTT CASSRRTDTGELFF
. TRBJ1-5 . TRBV7-9 TGTGCCAGCAGCCCAGGGGCTTACCATCAGCCCCAGCATTTT CASSPGAYHQPQHF
TRBD1 TRBJ2-7 once TRBV7-4 TGTGCCAGCAGCTTTTTGGGACAGGGAGGCTACGAGCAGTACTTC CASSFLGQGGYEQYF
. TRBJ2-7 . TRBV28 TGTGCCAGCAGTTTACCGTCCGGAGCGGGCCGACCTTCATCATACGAGCAGTACTTC CASSLPSGAGRPSSYEQYF
TRBD2 TRBJ2-5 . TRBV5-6 TGTGCCAGCAGCTGGCTAGCGGGGGCTTCGGGGGAGACCCAGTACTTC CASSWLAGASGETQYF
TRBD2 TRBJ2-1 . TRBV19 TGTGCCAGTAGCCTTTCTAGCGGGAGGTACAATGAGCAGTTCTTC CASSLSSGRYNEQFF
TRBD2 TRBJ2-5 . TRBV18 TGTGCCAGCTCACCAGGACTAGCCGAAGAGACCCAGTACTTC CASSPGLAEETQYF
. TRBJ1-2 . TRBV19 TGTGCCAGTAGAACCAGGGGTGGAAATGGCTACACCTTC CASRTRGGNGYTF
. TRBJ2-2 once TRBV2 TGTGCCAGCACGGTTCTGATCGGGGAGCTGTTTTTT CASTVLIGELFF
TRBD1 TRBJ1-1 . TRBV18 TGTGCCAGCTCACCCCGGGACAGGGAAACTGAAGCTTTCTTT CASSPRDRETEAFF